This T cell receptor (beta chain) appears in the sequencing data of a study of T and B cells in COVID-19 patients (dated by TCRdb to 2018 to 2021). Broadly, across the study: Using TRB and IGH repertoire sequencing of peripheral blood, the study characterized adaptive immunity in COVID-19 patients who had active infection or had recovered. A recovered cohort comprised around 18 patients contributing about 20 samples, mostly after mild to moderate COVID-19 managed as outpatients. A median age of approximately 35 years was recorded in the recovered cohort versus over 65 years in the active-infection cohort. Critical illness requiring mechanical ventilation or ECMO was present in most of the roughly 20 patients in the active-infection cohort. Of the 20 patients in the active-infection cohort, about 17 had comorbidities associated with unfavorable COVID-19 outcome. The TCR and BCR sequence repository comprised more than 30 patients and nearly 70 time points, with over 7 million TCR sequences analysed. Because samples were available both during active disease and after recovery, a couple of patients were counted in both the recovered and the active cohorts. Repertoire analyses used an age-matched reference group of approximately 40 healthy donors who were negative for COVID-19 antibodies as the comparison. As many as 9 follow-up blood samples were taken per patient, and some of the samples covered different disease stages within the same individual. On the study overall, not on this receptor specifically: In active COVID-19, TRB repertoires were highly clonal, while at recovery, diversity and richness increased above the levels seen in healthy donors. The size of the cohort was considered insufficient for assessing HLA contributions to COVID-19 susceptibility or severity. Blood samples from mildly ill patients during symptoms and early samples from severe cases were scarce. A total of about 2,400 TCR clusters were exclusive to the recovered cohort, and approximately 31 of those clusters were low-pGen clusters. Specific T cell subsets (CD4+/Treg/CD8+) and sorted SARS-CoV-2-responsive or tetramer+ T cells had not yet been sequenced, and these experiments were ongoing. Prospective validation of the reported TCR clusters was stated to be required before clinical use. TRBV/TRBJ gene usage was reported as strongly skewed in patients with COVID-19.

The instrument was an Illumina MiSeq. TRB rearrangements were amplified by multiplex PCR with BIOMED2 TRB-A/B primer pools. Illumina-compatible adapters and 7-nucleotide sample barcodes were attached to the amplicons in two consecutive PCRs. Phusion HS II polymerase was used for all library PCRs. Amplicons were gel-purified with the NucleoSpin Gel and PCR Clean-up kit, quantified on Qubit, and pooled at around 4 nM. The quality of the amplicon pool was checked on an Agilent 2100 Bioanalyzer prior to Illumina next-generation sequencing. For the original study's pipeline: Annotation of TRB rearrangements was performed with MiXCR 3.0.8 using the default MiXCR reference library. Non-productive reads and sequences with fewer than 2 reads were removed, and every unique CDR3 nucleotide sequence was treated as one clone. Clonality, diversity, richness and V-J gene usage were calculated in R 3.5.1. GLIPH2 was used for TCR clustering by CDR3 similarity, and generation probabilities were calculated by OLGA. Only GLIPH2 clusters with at least four unique TCR clonotypes present in at least three individuals were retained. TCRdb reprocessed the public reads (quality trimming at Q25 with fastp, clone calling with MiXCR) and kept in-frame beta chains. A single entry per CDR3 protein holds the most common genes and DNA from its merged rows. In this record, the V and J calls reflect TCRdb's handling and not the investigators' own analysis. Present in this sample are over a thousand distinct CDR3 sequences, roughly 29% of which were seen just once. The ten largest clonotypes hold roughly 80% of the sample.

Genomic DNA extracted from blood was used in amounts of about 220-500 ng for amplification of TRB repertoires. Compared with the rest of its sample, this clonotype is medium-sized (0.01 to 0.1%). This clone's antigen is unknown. No qualities accompany the bases; no much larger clone lies one base away. The material sequenced was blood. The TCR comes from a human donor with active COVID-19.

DNA sequence: TGTGCCAGCAGTTCCCCTAGACAGGGGGGGCAGTTCTTC. Its protein product is CASSSPRQGGQFF. The chain employs TRBV12-3 or TRBV12-4 and TRBJ2-1, and 9 junction bases match TRBD1. Taken from cysteine to phenylalanine, the CDR3 has 13 residues. Solely the CDR3 DNA is kept, with 39 bases framed from the first base. Clipping removes 4 bases from V and 12 bases from J, with 7 as the unmatched junction base count.